Following are 10 T cell receptor beta chains from one sample sequenced in a study of tumour-infiltrating T cells in Burkitt lymphoma. The table came from immunoSEQ multiplex PCR; TCRdb's copy has only in-frame clones and leaves some out. The sample yields 13,000 or so clones, 65% to 90% seen once. The source material was tumor tissue. The receptors were sampled from a human donor with diffuse large B-cell lymphoma.

V usage is TRBV2 and J usage is TRBJ1-1; D possibly corresponds to TRBD1 (6 bases). The CDR3 has 14 residues. Trimming pared 4 bases from V and 1 base from J, leaving 10 bases between. The germline V gene has CDR1 SNHLY and CDR2 FYNNEI. The CDR3 sequence: CASSVGGPNTEAFF. The CDR3 coding sequence is TGTGCCAGCAGTGTGGGGGGCCCGAACACTGAAGCTTTCTTT.

The chain uses TRBV28 and TRBJ1-1, with TRBD1 identical over 8 bases. This CDR3 has 14 residues. The V gene's germline CDR1 is MDHEN and CDR2 SYDVKM. V dropped 1 base and J dropped 5; count of bases not matched to a gene: 3. The DNA of the CDR3 is TGTGCCAGCAGTTTATCACAGGGGGGGACTGAAGCTTTCTTT. It specifies CASSLSQGGTEAFF.

The rearrangement joins TRBV19 to TRBJ2-1; possibly TRBD2 for D (6 bases). The germline CDR1 and CDR2 sequences are LNHDA and SQIVND (reference sequence). This CDR3 is 12 amino acids long. V gave up 6 bases and J gave up 6 bases, with 9 bases separating them. The CDR3 protein is CASSYSGNEQFF. CDR3 coding DNA: TGTGCCAGTAGCTATAGCGGCAATGAGCAGTTCTTC.

The chain is built from TRBV29-1 and TRBJ1-1, with unresolved D. This CDR3 region has 15 residues. CDR1 SQVTM and CDR2 ANQGSEA come from the germline V gene. Trimming removed 3 bases from V and 2 bases from J, with 16 bases in between. The CDR3 DNA sequence: TGCAGCGTTGAGGTTAGTGGGCTCCTAAACACTGAAGCTTTCTTT. This sequence encodes CSVEVSGLLNTEAFF. Supplemented by reference TRBV29-1 and TRBJ1-1, the full variable domain reads SAVISQKPSRDICQRGTSLTIQCQVDSQVTMMFWYRQQPGQSLTLIATANQGSEATYESGFVIDKFPISRPNLTFSTLTVSNMSPEDSSIYLCSVEVSGLLNTEAFFGQGTRLTVV.

Only one count was recorded for this clone. This chain uses TRBV29-1 with TRBJ2-7, with 9 bases lining up with TRBD1. The J segment lost 5 bases and the V segment lost 4 bases, leaving 3 bases of the junction unmatched. The CDR3 is made up of 12 amino acids. Germline V gene lookup returns CDR1 SQVTM and CDR2 ANQGSEA. CDR3 sequence reads: CSVAQGAHEQYF. The CDR3 DNA sequence: TGCAGCGTTGCACAGGGGGCACACGAGCAGTACTTC.

The rearrangement joins TRBV29-1 to TRBJ2-7, with D unresolved. V gave up 8 bases and J gave up 0 bases, with 11 bases separating them. The CDR3 is made up of 12 amino acids. Looked up from germline, CDR1 is SQVTM and CDR2 is ANQGSEA. Written as DNA, the CDR3 is TGCAGCATAACAGCCAACTCCTACGAGCAGTACTTC. It translates to CSITANSYEQYF.

This CDR3 is CASSFTGAKEQYF. CDR3 nucleotides: TGCGCCAGCAGCTTTACAGGGGCGAAAGAGCAGTACTTC. This sequence joins TRBV5-1 and TRBJ2-7; TRBD1 agrees at 7 bases. V dropped 2 bases and J dropped 7; count of bases not matched to a gene: 6. This CDR3 is 13 amino acids long. Germline V gene data show CDR1 as SGHRS and CDR2 as YFSETQ.

This clone came up once. The V gene is TRBV4-3, the J gene TRBJ1-1, with TRBD1 as a possible D gene (5 bases). CDR3 size: 14 residues. V was clipped by 6 bases and J by 0 bases, with 11 bases between them. Germline V gene lookup returns CDR1 LGHNA and CDR2 YSLEER. The chain's CDR3 is CASRSEGLNTEAFF. In DNA, the CDR3 is TGCGCCAGCAGAAGTGAGGGGTTGAACACTGAAGCTTTCTTT.

This rearrangement joins TRBV19 to TRBJ2-7; D remains unclear. From germline, CDR1 is LNHDA and CDR2 SQIVND (reference sequence). V was shortened by 3 bases and J by 3 bases, with 12 bases between the two germline ends. This CDR3 is built from 14 residues. DNA for the CDR3: TGTGCCAGTAGTATTGGGTGGGGTGGCTACGAGCAGTACTTC. Translation gives CASSIGWGGYEQYF. Based on the CDR3 plus reference TRBV19 and TRBJ2-7, the full variable domain is DGGITQSPKYLFRKEGQNVTLSCEQNLNHDAMYWYRQDPGQGLRLIYYSQIVNDFQKGDIAEGYSVSREKKESFPLTVTSAQKNPTAFYLCASSIGWGGYEQYFGPGTRLTVT.

The chain has TRBV11-2 and TRBJ2-1, with 9 bases aligning to TRBD2. The CDR3 has 15 residues. Losses at the gene ends were 4 bases for V and 9 bases for J; bases not matched to a gene: 10. The germline V gene has CDR1 SGHAT and CDR2 FQNNGV. The CDR3 DNA sequence: TGTGCCAGCAGCTCTCGCGGCGGGGGGGCAGGTGAGCAGTTCTTC. Its translation is CASSSRGGGAGEQFF.